Listed here are 8 T cell receptor beta chains from one sample, sequenced in a study of blood T cell repertoires in COVID-19. Sequencing used immunoSEQ multiplex PCR; TCRdb keeps in-frame clones, though not all of them. Of roughly 110,000 clones listed, less than 80% are singletons. Sequences were obtained from peripheral blood. These receptors were collected from a man older than 75 with COVID-19, enrolled during active disease.

The chain uses TRBV19 and TRBJ1-2; TRBD1 agrees at 9 bases. The CDR3 consists of 17 residues. Germline-derived CDR1 and CDR2 are LNHDA and SQIVND (reference sequence). J gave up 2 bases and V 0 bases, and 7 bases lay outside the gene matches. The DNA of the CDR3 is TGTGCCAGTAGTATAGATGGATGGGACAGGGTAAACTATGGCTACACCTTC. This gives the protein CASSIDGWDRVNYGYTF. Together with reference TRBV19 and TRBJ1-2, the CDR3 gives the full variable domain: DGGITQSPKYLFRKEGQNVTLSCEQNLNHDAMYWYRQDPGQGLRLIYYSQIVNDFQKGDIAEGYSVSREKKESFPLTVTSAQKNPTAFYLCASSIDGWDRVNYGYTFGSGTRLTVV.

This clone appeared a single time. V is TRBV7-3 and J is TRBJ1-1; TRBD1 matches 8 bases. Germline CDR1 reads SGHTA; CDR2 reads FQGTGA. Unmatched junction bases numbered 0, after V lost 3 bases and J lost 3 bases. The CDR3 is 13 amino acids. The CDR3 protein is CASSLDRDTEAFF. The DNA of the CDR3 is TGTGCCAGCAGCTTGGACAGGGACACTGAAGCTTTCTTT.

This clone was detected once. The chain employs TRBV28 and TRBJ1-5; 10 positions agree with TRBD1. The CDR3 length is 15 residues. Germline CDR1 MDHEN, CDR2 SYDVKM. J lost 7 bases, V lost 4 bases, and 7 bases had no gene match. CDR3 in amino acids: CASSSGQGVGQPQHF. In DNA form, the CDR3 reads TGTGCCAGCAGTTCCGGACAGGGGGTTGGGCAGCCCCAGCATTTT.

This chain links TRBV28 with TRBJ1-3; the match to TRBD1 covers 9 bases. The CDR3 consists of 15 residues. Germline V gives CDR1 MDHEN, CDR2 SYDVKM. The V gene end was trimmed by 8 bases and the J gene end by 8 bases; junction bases not matched to a gene: 13. This chain's CDR3 is CASVPGDRDFHTIYF. CDR3 DNA sequence: TGTGCCAGCGTCCCTGGGGACAGGGATTTTCACACCATATATTTT. The full variable domain, its missing parts supplied by reference TRBV28 and TRBJ1-3, is DVKVTQSSRYLVKRTGEKVFLECVQDMDHENMFWYRQDPGLGLRLIYFSYDVKMKEKGDIPEGYSVSREKKERFSLILESASTNQTSMYLCASVPGDRDFHTIYFGEGSWLTVV.

This clone has more than one count but fewer than ten. The V call is TRBV7-8, the J call TRBJ1-2, with 8 bases aligning to TRBD1. The J segment lost 4 bases and the V segment lost 2 bases, leaving 9 bases of the junction unmatched. Germline V gives CDR1 SGHVS, CDR2 FQNEAQ. CDR3 length: 16 amino acids. The CDR3 region is CASSLYPIRGPYGYTF. DNA for the CDR3: TGTGCCAGCAGCTTATACCCCATCAGGGGGCCCTATGGCTACACCTTC.

The V call is TRBV18, the J call TRBJ1-1, with D perhaps matching TRBD1 (6 bases). The V and J ends lost 4 bases and 0 bases respectively, with 18 bases between them. CDR1 and CDR2 (germline): KGHSH, LQKENI. This CDR3 comprises 17 residues. The CDR3 nucleotides read TGTGCCAGCTCACTACGGGATCACAGGGCCATGAACACTGAAGCTTTCTTT. Translation gives CASSLRDHRAMNTEAFF.

This chain connects TRBV19 to TRBJ2-3; TRBD1 matches at 7 bases. Trimming removed 5 bases from V and 3 bases from J; junction bases left unmatched: 2. The CDR3 has 13 residues. In germline, CDR1 is LNHDA, CDR2 SQIVND (reference sequence). The DNA of the CDR3 is TGTGCCAGTAGTCGGGGACAGACAGATACGCAGTATTTT. Its translation: CASSRGQTDTQYF. Complete variable domain (other parts from reference TRBV19 and TRBJ2-3): DGGITQSPKYLFRKEGQNVTLSCEQNLNHDAMYWYRQDPGQGLRLIYYSQIVNDFQKGDIAEGYSVSREKKESFPLTVTSAQKNPTAFYLCASSRGQTDTQYFGPGTRLTVL.

CDR3 DNA: TGTGCCAGCAGCTTTTCAGTGCGGTACGAGCAGTACTTC. This translates into CASSFSVRYEQYF. The chain is built from TRBV7-9 and TRBJ2-7, with no clear D. V was cut by 3 bases and J by 4 bases, with 10 bases left in between. Per the germline V gene, CDR1 is SEHNR and CDR2 is FQNEAQ (reference sequence). The CDR3 sequence is 13 residues long.